These T cell receptor beta chains were read from a single sample in a study of T-cell reconstitution after alpha-beta-depleted transplantation in children. One entry per CDR3 protein results from TCRdb running MiXCR on the PCR reads. The profile shows just over 7,500 distinct CDR3 sequences, 10% to 15% of them singletons. The sample was PBMCs, mostly from graft donor cells, taken 60 days after TCRalphabeta/CD19-depleted stem cell transplant. The receptors stem from a patient aged 2 to 9 who had a stem cell transplant for inherited bone marrow failure, so the T cells may come from the graft donor. Each CDR3 is given without its conserved first and last residue. Fields, in order: V gene, CDR3 protein.

v_call: TRBV4-3; cdr3_aa: ASSQEIWRKLFSNTGELF
v_call: TRBV7-2; cdr3_aa: ASSLRRGPFDTQY
v_call: TRBV4-2; cdr3_aa: ASGLGVLYGYT
v_call: TRBV15; cdr3_aa: ATSRGRYNEQF
v_call: TRBV19; cdr3_aa: ASRGREIGKNIQY
v_call: TRBV10-3; cdr3_aa: AISDHRGRPYNEQF
v_call: TRBV20-1; cdr3_aa: SARGAGAPSGNIQY
v_call: TRBV7-2; cdr3_aa: ASSLGAGGFYEQY
v_call: TRBV4-1; cdr3_aa: ASSHWTGGMNTEAF
v_call: TRBV20-1; cdr3_aa: SADPGLASDTQY
v_call: TRBV6-1; cdr3_aa: ASSPGLTSGNTIY
v_call: TRBV7-9; cdr3_aa: ASSARDLNQPQH
v_call: TRBV7-2; cdr3_aa: ASSLIPRLVKF
v_call: TRBV9; cdr3_aa: ASSVGASTEAF
v_call: TRBV7-9; cdr3_aa: ASSTIGLVTNEQF
v_call: TRBV7-9; cdr3_aa: ASSSSGGSYEQY
v_call: TRBV12-3/TRBV12-4; cdr3_aa: ASRPTGTDNSPLH
v_call: TRBV23-1; cdr3_aa: ASSPFDRETYYEQY
v_call: TRBV24-1; cdr3_aa: ATPVCNQPQH
v_call: TRBV6-5; cdr3_aa: ASSYSWGGEGSSGNTIY
v_call: TRBV7-9; cdr3_aa: ASSLAGDWQY